This TCR beta chain was recorded in a study of siplizumab effects on memory and regulatory T cells. Study-level points and caveats: A major contribution to the alloresponse seemed to be made by naive T cells, which seemed more diverse than memory cells. Siplizumab produced a significant reduction in alloreactive sequences that were traceable to unstimulated CD4+ memory cells. No more than a minor fraction of alloreactive clones could be traced back to unstimulated subsets.

Generated by immunoSEQ multiplex PCR, the TCRdb table keeps only in-frame clones and is missing some. The sample carries about 110,000 clones, just under 95% recorded once. As regards this clone: Its cognate antigen is unknown.

V gave up 5 bases and J gave up 7 bases; unmatched junction bases: 1. Germline V gene data show CDR1 as MNHEY and CDR2 as SMNVEV (reference sequence). This CDR3 has 12 residues. The sample taken for sequencing was CD4+ T cells sorted from blood. The clonotype comes from a human donor in good health. The genes are TRBV27 and TRBJ1-2, with TRBD1 identical over 10 bases. CDR3 nucleotides: TGTGCCAGCAGTAGGACAGGGGGTGGCTACACCTTC. It translates to CASSRTGGGYTF.